These 21 T cell receptor beta chains came from one sample sequenced in a study of blood T cell repertoires in COVID-19. Data came from immunoSEQ multiplex PCR; TCRdb stores just in-frame clones and leaves some out. The sample includes roughly 230,000 clones, about 88% seen only once; the top ten take about 7%. The specimen sequenced was PBMCs or T cells enriched from blood (not recorded which). The receptors were sampled from a woman aged 50 to 65 who had been exposed to COVID-19.

The V call is TRBV6-2 or TRBV6-3, the J call TRBJ1-5; TRBD1 matches at 7 bases. The CDR3 runs to 15 residues. With 5 bases clipped from V and 1 base from J, the junction kept 5 bases outside the gene matches. The germline CDR1 and CDR2 sequences are MNHEY and SVGEGT. CDR3 sequence (DNA): TGTGCCAGCAGTAATCGACAGGGCAGCAATCAGCCCCAGCATTTT. This codes for CASSNRQGSNQPQHF.

This chain uses TRBV7-9 with TRBJ2-7, with 7 bases identical to TRBD2. The CDR3 is made up of 14 amino acids. J was trimmed by 3 bases and V by 5 bases; bases with no gene match: 7. Germline CDR1 SEHNR, CDR2 FQNEAQ (reference sequence). Here the CDR3 DNA reads TGTGCCAGCAGCCCTAGGACTAGTGGCTACGAGCAGTACTTC. It translates to CASSPRTSGYEQYF.

In regard to this clone: This specimen includes other DNA sequences encoding the same CDR3. The V call is TRBV28, the J call TRBJ2-7; D is ambiguous. The CDR3 spans 12 residues. Germline CDR1 is MDHEN and CDR2 is SYDVKM. Trimming removed 1 base from V and 3 bases from J, with 4 bases in between. For the CDR3, the DNA is TGTGCCAGCAGTTTATTGAGCTACGAGCAGTACTTC. Protein: CASSLLSYEQYF.

This clone showed up just a few times. The rearrangement links TRBV7-8 to TRBJ2-3; TRBD2 matches at 7 bases. Looked up from germline, CDR1 is SGHVS and CDR2 is FQNEAQ. Trimming removed 1 base from V and 1 base from J; junction bases left unmatched: 2. The CDR3 extends over 15 amino acids. The CDR3 sequence: CASSLVLAGTDTQYF. DNA of the CDR3: TGTGCCAGCAGCTTAGTTCTAGCGGGCACAGATACGCAGTATTTT.

In the case of this clone: The same CDR3 also results from other DNA sequences found in this sample. The CDR3, as DNA: TGTGCCAGCAGCCAAACAGAGGAGACCCAGTACTTC. Translating it yields CASSQTEETQYF. V gene TRBV3-1 (or the pseudogene TRBV3-2) combines with J gene TRBJ2-5; D unresolved. The CDR3 loop spans 12 amino acids. V lost 2 bases to trimming and J lost 5 bases, with 6 bases between them. CDR1 LGHDT and CDR2 YNNKEL come from the germline V gene (reference sequence).

This chain uses TRBV7-9 with TRBJ2-1; tentatively, D is TRBD1 (7 bases). The CDR3 totals 17 residues. Looked up from germline, CDR1 is SEHNR and CDR2 is FQNEAQ (reference sequence). V gave up 5 bases and J gave up 6 bases, with 23 bases separating them. The CDR3 DNA reads TGTGCCAGCAGCCCATCGACAGGGACTGGGCCATTCAATGAGCAGTTCTTC. Translation: CASSPSTGTGPFNEQFF.

CDR3 in DNA: TGTGCCAGCAGTCGCACCCGATCCGGGGGCTATGGCTACACCTTC. Translated: CASSRTRSGGYGYTF. This rearrangement joins TRBV7-8 to TRBJ1-2; the D gene is possibly TRBD1 (5 bases). The ends were cut back, 6 bases at V and 4 bases at J, with 18 bases in the middle. The CDR3 extends over 15 amino acids. Germline V gives CDR1 SGHVS, CDR2 FQNEAQ.

V usage is TRBV6-2 or TRBV6-3 and J usage is TRBJ1-2; 8 bases are shared with TRBD1. The CDR3 runs to 14 residues. Trimming removed 2 bases from V and 7 bases from J; junction bases left unmatched: 6. Germline values: CDR1 MNHEY, CDR2 SVGEGT. The CDR3 region has the DNA TGTGCCAGCAGTTACGACAGGGGAGCTGGTGGCTACACCTTC. It codes for CASSYDRGAGGYTF.

Concerning this clone itself: Other DNA sequences of this sample code for an identical CDR3. This sequence joins TRBV19 and TRBJ1-1, with TRBD1 as a possible D gene (5 bases). The length of the CDR3 is 12 residues. V dropped 7 bases and J dropped 1 base, with 7 bases sitting between them. Germline V gene lookup returns CDR1 LNHDA and CDR2 SQIVND (reference sequence). The DNA of the CDR3 is TGTGCCAGTAAGCAGGGGAACACTGAAGCTTTCTTT. Its translation: CASKQGNTEAFF.

This chain joins TRBV10-3 and TRBJ2-3; perhaps TRBD2 as D (6 bases). The CDR3 contains 15 residues. The germline V and J ends were trimmed by 11 bases and 0 bases, with 18 bases remaining between them. The germline V gene encodes CDR1 ENHRY and CDR2 SYGVKD. The CDR3 DNA is TGTGCCGCGGCGACCCCGGGAGTAAGCACAGATACGCAGTATTTT. This sequence encodes CAAATPGVSTDTQYF.

The chain is built from TRBV7-2 and TRBJ2-1; 10 bases are shared with TRBD2. Germline-derived CDR1 and CDR2 are SGHTA and FQGNSA. The CDR3 spans 16 residues. Losses at the gene ends were 5 bases for V and 9 bases for J; bases not matched to a gene: 13. DNA for the CDR3: TGTGCCAGCAGCCGGAGGGCTAGCGGGGGCAGTGGTGAGCAGTTCTTC. This sequence encodes CASSRRASGGSGEQFF.

The V and J genes are TRBV2 and TRBJ2-1, with TRBD2 matching over 9 bases. Germline CDR1 is SNHLY and CDR2 is FYNNEI. The CDR3 extends over 16 amino acids. V lost 0 bases, J lost 7 bases, and 7 bases stayed unmatched. The DNA for the CDR3 is TGTGCCAGCAGTGAAGCTCTAGCGGGATTTATGAATGAGCAGTTCTTC. Translation: CASSEALAGFMNEQFF.

The chain couples TRBV3-1 (or the pseudogene TRBV3-2) to TRBJ2-3, with 8 positions matching TRBD2. There are 15 residues in the CDR3. V gave up 5 bases and J gave up 2 bases; unmatched junction bases: 6. The V gene's germline CDR1 is LGHDT and CDR2 YNNKEL (reference sequence). The CDR3 nucleotides are TGTGCCAGCAGCTTCACTAGCGGCCACACAGATACGCAGTATTTT. This translates into CASSFTSGHTDTQYF.

V is TRBV25-1 and J is TRBJ1-4; D uncertain. The CDR3 contains 11 residues. The germline V gene encodes CDR1 MGHDK and CDR2 SYGVNS. Trimming took 6 bases from V and 6 from J, leaving 5 bases between them. The CDR3: CASRDYEKLFF. CDR3 DNA sequence: TGTGCCAGCAGGGACTATGAAAAACTGTTTTTT. Complete variable domain (other parts from reference TRBV25-1 and TRBJ1-4): EADIYQTPRYLVIGTGKKITLECSQTMGHDKMYWYQQDPGMELHLIHYSYGVNSTEKGDLSSESTVSRIRTEHFPLTLESARPSHTSQYLCASRDYEKLFFGSGTQLSVL.

The chain has TRBV12-3 or TRBV12-4 and TRBJ1-2; 9 positions match TRBD1. The length of the CDR3 is 13 residues. Germline trimming cut 9 bases from V and 8 bases from J; bases unmatched to any gene: 10. DNA for the CDR3: TGTGCCAGTGTGGGACAGGGCGGTGAGGGCTACACCTTC. Translation: CASVGQGGEGYTF.

V usage is TRBV5-1 and J usage is TRBJ2-2, with 12 bases aligning to TRBD2. Germline V CDR1 and CDR2: SGHRS, YFSETQ. V lost 4 bases, J lost 2 bases, and 9 bases stayed unmatched. The CDR3 is 18 residues long. CDR3 sequence: CASSDAASGGANTGELFF. In nucleotides, the CDR3 is TGCGCCAGCAGCGACGCGGCTAGCGGGGGGGCCAACACCGGGGAGCTGTTTTTT.

This chain uses TRBV7-5 with TRBJ1-1; the D call TRBD1 from the table was never checked on the DNA. TRBV7-5 is given as a pseudogene. The CDR3 runs 15 residues. CDR3 loop: CARSLTCSLNTEAFF. The DNA for the CDR3 is TGTGCCAGAAGCTTAACATGCTCCCTCAACACTGAAGCTTTCTTT.

This sequence joins TRBV9 and TRBJ2-1, with TRBD2 matching over 10 bases. With 0 bases clipped from V and 9 bases from J, the junction kept 12 bases outside the gene matches. The CDR3 is made up of 17 amino acids. Germline lookup yields CDR1 SGDLS and CDR2 YYNGEE. The CDR3 loop reads CASSVDPLAGVLPEQFF. The CDR3 DNA sequence: TGTGCCAGCAGCGTAGATCCTCTAGCGGGGGTGCTTCCTGAGCAGTTCTTC.

The rearrangement joins TRBV30 to TRBJ2-2; 7 nucleotides align to TRBD2. CDR1 is GTSNPN, CDR2 SVGIG, per germline (reference sequence). This CDR3 is 17 amino acids long. Germline trimming cut 4 bases from V and 2 bases from J; bases unmatched to any gene: 13. The DNA for the CDR3 is TGTGCCTGGACGCCGTCAGCGGGGATTGGTAACACCGGGGAGCTGTTTTTT. This gives the protein CAWTPSAGIGNTGELFF.

The chain is built from TRBV29-1 and TRBJ2-7, with no clear D. Trimming left V 4 bases short and J 0 bases short, with 7 bases between. The CDR3 is 12 amino acids. In germline, CDR1 is SQVTM, CDR2 ANQGSEA. CDR3 amino acids: CSVVESSYEQYF. CDR3 DNA sequence: TGCAGCGTTGTGGAGAGCTCCTACGAGCAGTACTTC.

The chain employs TRBV29-1 and TRBJ2-3; 8 bases agree with TRBD2. The CDR3 is made up of 13 amino acids. Trimming removed 4 bases from V and 6 bases from J; junction bases left unmatched: 6. Germline CDR1 reads SQVTM; CDR2 reads ANQGSEA. This chain's CDR3 is CSVVGGARDTQYF. The CDR3 region has the DNA TGCAGCGTTGTCGGGGGGGCCCGGGATACGCAGTATTTT.